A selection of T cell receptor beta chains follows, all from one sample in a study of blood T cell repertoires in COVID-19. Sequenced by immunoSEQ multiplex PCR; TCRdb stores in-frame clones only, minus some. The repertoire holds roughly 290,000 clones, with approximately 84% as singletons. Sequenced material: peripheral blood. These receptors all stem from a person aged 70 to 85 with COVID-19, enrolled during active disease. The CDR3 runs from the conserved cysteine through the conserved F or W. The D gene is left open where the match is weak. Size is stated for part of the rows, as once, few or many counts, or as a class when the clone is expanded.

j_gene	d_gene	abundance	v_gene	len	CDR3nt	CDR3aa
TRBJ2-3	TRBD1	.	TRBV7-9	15	TGTGCCAGCAGCCTTGGGGACAGGGTATTAGATACGCAGTATTTT	CASSLGDRVLDTQYF
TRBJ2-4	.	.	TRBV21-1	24	TGTGCCAGCAGCAAAGCCCGTAAGAAAAAACTAGCGGGCAAATCTGGGTTGTCCAAAAACATTCAGTACTTC	CASSKARKKKLAGKSGLSKNIQYF
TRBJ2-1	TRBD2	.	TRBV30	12	TGTGCCGGGGACTATTTGGGCAATGAGCAGTTCTTC	CAGDYLGNEQFF
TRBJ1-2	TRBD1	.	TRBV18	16	TGTGCCAGCTCTCCCCCAAACAGGGGGCAGAACTATGGCTACACCTTC	CASSPPNRGQNYGYTF
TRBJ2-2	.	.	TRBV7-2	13	TGTGCCAGCAGTCCGAGGGTCACCGGGGAGCTGTTTTTT	CASSPRVTGELFF
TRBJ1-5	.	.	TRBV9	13	TGTGCCAGCAGCGTGTCTCAGAATCAGCCCCAGCATTTT	CASSVSQNQPQHF
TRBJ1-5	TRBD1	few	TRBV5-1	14	TGCGCCAGCAGCTTAGGGACAGGATTGGGGCCCCAGCATTTT	CASSLGTGLGPQHF
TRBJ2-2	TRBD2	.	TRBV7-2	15	TGTGCCAGCAGCCTCAATCGGGGGGGCGTCGGGGAGCTGTTTTTT	CASSLNRGGVGELFF
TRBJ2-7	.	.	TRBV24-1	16	TGTGCCACCAGTGACACCCGGGGTGGGAGCAGCAACGAGCAGTACTTC	CATSDTRGGSSNEQYF
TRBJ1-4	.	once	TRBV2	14	TGTGCCAGCAGCCCCCCGGGAACTAATGAAAAACTGTTTTTT	CASSPPGTNEKLFF
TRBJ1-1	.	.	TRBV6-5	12	TGTGCCAGCACCGGGGGGAGGGGGACCGCTTTCTTT	CASTGGRGTAFF
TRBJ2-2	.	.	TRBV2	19	TGTGCCAGCACCCACGGCCGGGGTAAACAGGGCCCGAACACCGGGGAGCTGTTTTTT	CASTHGRGKQGPNTGELFF
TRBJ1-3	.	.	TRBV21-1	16	TGTGCCAGCAGCAAAGCTCACAGGGGTTTTGGAAACACCATATATTTT	CASSKAHRGFGNTIYF
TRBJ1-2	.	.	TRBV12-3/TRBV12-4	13	TGTGCCAGCAGTTATCGACTTTCTGTGGGCTACACCTTC	CASSYRLSVGYTF
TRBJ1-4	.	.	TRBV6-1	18	TGTGCCAGCAGTGAAGCTGGCGGGCGGGGGGCGCTAAGTGAAAAACTGTTTTTT	CASSEAGGRGALSEKLFF
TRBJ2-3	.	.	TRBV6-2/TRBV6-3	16	TGTGCCAGCAGTTATGGGGATAGCGGCATCACAGATACGCAGTATTTT	CASSYGDSGITDTQYF
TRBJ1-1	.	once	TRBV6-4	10	TGTGCCAGACAGGGCCCTGAAGCTTTCTTT	CARQGPEAFF
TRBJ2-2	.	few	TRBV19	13	TGTGCCAGTAGTATAGACGTGTCCGGGGAGCTGTTTTTT	CASSIDVSGELFF
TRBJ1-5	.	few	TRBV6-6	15	TGTGCCAGCAGTCGGACAACAGGGTCAAGTCAGCCCCAGCATTTT	CASSRTTGSSQPQHF
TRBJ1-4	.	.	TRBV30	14	TGTGCCTGGAGCGGAGGGCATCGGGGTGAAAAACTGTTTTTT	CAWSGGHRGEKLFF
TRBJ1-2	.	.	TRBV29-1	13	TGCAGCGTTGAAAGCGGTACTAACTATGGCTACACCTTC	CSVESGTNYGYTF
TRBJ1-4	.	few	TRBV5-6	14	TGTGCCAGCAGCTTGGCCCGCAGGGGAGAAAAACTGTTTTTT	CASSLARRGEKLFF